What follows are 20 T cell receptor beta chains derived from one specimen sequenced in a study of T cell repertoires in cytomegalovirus infection. MiXCR was run by TCRdb on the reads, yielding one entry per CDR3 protein. This table holds roughly 600,000 distinct CDR3 sequences, roughly 26% found once. The specimen sequenced was CD8+ T cells from PBMCs. The receptors shown here come from a human donor in good health (CMV status not recorded). Some clones in this sample may be carry-over from other donors' samples.

As concerns this clonotype: A much larger clone is a single base away; this may be a read error. The rearrangement links TRBV7-8 to TRBJ2-3; TRBD1 agrees at 7 bases. Germline trimming cut 7 bases from V and 2 bases from J; bases unmatched to any gene: 9. The CDR3 covers 15 residues. Germline V lookup: CDR1 SGHVS, CDR2 FQNEAQ. The CDR3 sequence is CASNPWGQYTDTQYF. DNA of the CDR3: TGTGCCAGCAACCCATGGGGACAGTACACAGATACGCAGTATTTT. The entire variable domain, with the rest obtained from reference TRBV7-8 and TRBJ2-3, is as follows: GAGVSQSPRYKVAKRGQDVALRCDPISGHVSLFWYQQALGQGPEFLTYFQNEAQLDKSGLPSDRFFAERPEGSVSTLKIQRTQQEDSAVYLCASNPWGQYTDTQYFGPGTRLTVL.

The chain uses TRBV29-1 and TRBJ1-1, with D uncertain. This CDR3 has 14 residues. V lost 6 bases to trimming and J lost 1 base, with 15 bases between them. CDR1 is SQVTM, CDR2 ANQGSEA, per germline. CDR3 residues: CSVLFRKGNTEAFF. CDR3 sequence (DNA): TGCAGCGTCCTATTTCGCAAGGGGAACACTGAAGCTTTCTTT.

This clonotype was seen more than once but under ten times. V gene TRBV29-1 combines with J gene TRBJ2-1, with 7 bases fitting TRBD1. V lost 3 bases and J lost 4; bases outside the gene matches: 6. This CDR3 region has 14 residues. Per germline, CDR1 SQVTM and CDR2 ANQGSEA. The CDR3 sequence is CSVDTGQQYNEQFF. In DNA, the CDR3 is TGCAGCGTTGATACGGGACAGCAATACAATGAGCAGTTCTTC.

There are a few counts of this clonotype. The rearrangement joins TRBV5-5 to TRBJ2-3, with a possible D match to TRBD2 (7 bases). Germline CDR1 SGHKS, CDR2 YYEKEE (reference sequence). V shed 1 base and J shed 0 bases, with 15 bases lying between them. The length of the CDR3 is 17 residues. This CDR3 reads CASSLTVRGASTDTQYF. The CDR3 region has the DNA TGTGCCAGCAGCTTGACGGTTCGGGGGGCCAGCACAGATACGCAGTATTTT.

The rearrangement joins TRBV6-2 or TRBV6-3 to TRBJ2-1, with D tentatively TRBD1 or TRBD2 (7 bases each). Trimming cost V 10 bases and J 9 bases, with 19 bases left between them. CDR1 is MNHEY and CDR2 is SVGEGT in the germline V gene. The length of the CDR3 is 13 residues. Here the CDR3 reads CATQGGGAGEQFF. The CDR3 coding sequence is TGTGCCACCCAGGGGGGGGGGGCAGGTGAGCAGTTCTTC.

This clonotype was recorded at least ten times. This chain uses TRBV11-1 with TRBJ1-1; D is unresolved. Trimming shortened V by 1 base and J by 3 bases, and 15 bases separated the two germline ends. CDR3 length equals 16 residues. The germline V gene has CDR1 SGHAT and CDR2 FQDESV (reference sequence). CDR3 region: CASSLGFGVRDTEAFF. The DNA of the CDR3 is TGTGCCAGCAGCTTAGGATTCGGAGTCCGCGACACTGAAGCTTTCTTT. The full variable domain, rest sourced from reference TRBV11-1 and TRBJ1-1, is EAEVAQSPRYKITEKSQAVAFWCDPISGHATLYWYRQILGQGPELLVQFQDESVVDDSQLPKDRFSAERLKGVDSTLKIQPAELGDSAMYLCASSLGFGVRDTEAFFGQGTRLTVV.

The V gene is TRBV19, the J gene TRBJ2-1, with 16 bases aligning to TRBD2. The CDR3 is 17 amino acids. V lost 5 bases and J lost 9; bases outside the gene matches: 10. The V gene's germline CDR1 is LNHDA and CDR2 SQIVND (reference sequence). The CDR3 region has the DNA TGTGCCAGTAGTGACGGGCCGGGACTAGCGGGGGGGCTTGAGCAGTTCTTC. The encoded protein is CASSDGPGLAGGLEQFF.

V is TRBV6-5 and J is TRBJ2-5, with 10 positions matching TRBD1. Trimming removed 6 bases from V and 5 bases from J; junction bases left unmatched: 6. CDR1 is MNHEY and CDR2 is SVGAGI in the germline V gene. The CDR3 loop spans 14 amino acids. CDR3 residues: CASRDRGGRETQYF. CDR3 sequence (DNA): TGTGCCAGCAGGGACAGGGGGGGAAGGGAGACCCAGTACTTC.

This clonotype appeared a few times. The J gene is TRBJ2-5, the V gene TRBV5-6; D uncertain. This CDR3 region has 16 residues. V gave up 0 bases and J gave up 0 bases, with 12 bases separating them. From germline, CDR1 is SGHDT and CDR2 YYEEEE. In DNA, the CDR3 is TGTGCCAGCAGCTTGGTTAGATTCCCGTACCAAGAGACCCAGTACTTC. This translates into CASSLVRFPYQETQYF.

This chain joins TRBV5-1 and TRBJ2-3; D tentatively fits TRBD1 or TRBD2 (6 bases each). V lost 6 bases and J lost 0, with 14 bases in between. This CDR3 comprises 15 residues. Looked up from germline, CDR1 is SGHRS and CDR2 is YFSETQ. CDR3: CASNQGTSSTDTQYF. The CDR3 nucleotides are TGCGCCAGCAATCAGGGGACTTCGAGCACAGATACGCAGTATTTT.

The chain uses TRBV19 and TRBJ2-1; D might be TRBD2 (6 bases). This CDR3 contains 15 residues. In germline, CDR1 is LNHDA, CDR2 SQIVND (reference sequence). V was shortened by 1 base and J by 3 bases, with 10 bases between the two germline ends. The CDR3: CASSIGSGNYNEQFF. The DNA for the CDR3 is TGTGCCAGTAGTATAGGTAGCGGAAACTACAATGAGCAGTTCTTC.

This clonotype was seen many times. The chain is built from TRBV7-8 and TRBJ2-1; no definite D call. This CDR3 has 15 residues. Trimming removed 2 bases from V and 0 bases from J, with 8 bases in between. CDR1 and CDR2 (germline): SGHVS, FQNEAQ. The CDR3 spells CASSLWESSYNEQFF. DNA for the CDR3: TGTGCCAGCAGCTTATGGGAAAGCTCCTACAATGAGCAGTTCTTC.

The chain joins TRBV7-8 to TRBJ2-5; the D call may be TRBD1 or TRBD2 (6 bases each). Germline lookup yields CDR1 SGHVS and CDR2 FQNEAQ. The CDR3 sequence is 17 residues long. Trimming removed 10 bases from V and 0 bases from J, with 24 bases in between. In nucleotides, the CDR3 is TGTGCCAACATCCCGATCCCCGGGGGCCGTGACCAAGAGACCCAGTACTTC. Amino acid sequence: CANIPIPGGRDQETQYF. Full variable domain (missing parts from reference TRBV7-8 and TRBJ2-5): GAGVSQSPRYKVAKRGQDVALRCDPISGHVSLFWYQQALGQGPEFLTYFQNEAQLDKSGLPSDRFFAERPEGSVSTLKIQRTQQEDSAVYLCANIPIPGGRDQETQYFGPGTRLLVL.

There are a few counts of this clonotype. This chain links TRBV14 with TRBJ2-2; D remains unclear. CDR3 length equals 13 residues. V dropped 5 bases and J dropped 16 bases, with 20 bases sitting between them. Germline V gene sequence: CDR1 SGHDN, CDR2 FVKESK. The CDR3 here is CASSGMGPEAPFF. For the CDR3, the DNA is TGTGCCAGCAGCGGAATGGGCCCCGAAGCTCCGTTTTTT.

The chain joins TRBV9 to TRBJ2-3; perhaps TRBD2 as D (5 bases). The CDR3 is made up of 15 amino acids. CDR1 and CDR2 (germline): SGDLS, YYNGEE. With 0 bases removed from V and 4 bases from J, the gap between germline ends came to 12 bases. In DNA form, the CDR3 reads TGTGCCAGCAGCGTAGCTCCTAGCCCCGCAGATACGCAGTATTTT. Its translation is CASSVAPSPADTQYF.

The chain couples TRBV10-3 to TRBJ2-5, with 14 bases lining up with TRBD2. The germline CDR1 and CDR2 sequences are ENHRY and SYGVKD. The CDR3 is 15 residues long. Trimming took 8 bases from V and 5 from J; bases not matched to a gene: 7. This CDR3 is CAIATSGGAGETQYF. Here the CDR3 DNA reads TGTGCCATCGCGACTAGCGGGGGGGCCGGGGAGACCCAGTACTTC.

This clonotype turned up a few times. V is TRBV2 and J is TRBJ1-2; tentatively, D is TRBD1 (6 bases). CDR3 length equals 13 residues. Trimming took off 5 bases at V and 4 bases at J, with 11 bases between the two ends. CDR1 and CDR2 from the germline V gene are SNHLY and FYNNEI. CDR3 nucleotide sequence: TGTGCCAGCAGTCCAGGGGAGGCCTATGGCTACACCTTC. This encodes CASSPGEAYGYTF.

This clonotype came up many times. This chain joins TRBV10-3 and TRBJ2-1, with a possible D match to TRBD2 (6 bases). This CDR3 spans 17 amino acids. The V gene's germline CDR1 is ENHRY and CDR2 SYGVKD. V gave up 7 bases and J gave up 0 bases, with 19 bases separating them. The CDR3 here is CAITDPGRGSSYNEQFF. Here the CDR3 DNA reads TGTGCCATCACCGACCCTGGGCGGGGAAGCTCCTACAATGAGCAGTTCTTC.

This clonotype was counted at least ten times. This chain uses TRBV7-8 with TRBJ2-1; D unresolved. The germline V gene encodes CDR1 SGHVS and CDR2 FQNEAQ. The length of the CDR3 is 13 residues. Between the trimmed V and J ends, which lost 1 base and 7 bases, there was a span of 8 bases. The CDR3 DNA reads TGTGCCAGCAGCTTAGATCGTGGAAATGAGCAGTTCTTC. This codes for CASSLDRGNEQFF. Combining the CDR3 with reference TRBV7-8 and TRBJ2-1 gives the whole variable domain GAGVSQSPRYKVAKRGQDVALRCDPISGHVSLFWYQQALGQGPEFLTYFQNEAQLDKSGLPSDRFFAERPEGSVSTLKIQRTQQEDSAVYLCASSLDRGNEQFFGPGTRLTVL.

The V call is TRBV5-1, the J call TRBJ2-3; D is possibly TRBD2 (5 bases). This CDR3 contains 15 residues. With 0 bases removed from V and 2 bases from J, the gap between germline ends came to 10 bases. Germline V gives CDR1 SGHRS, CDR2 YFSETQ. The CDR3 DNA is TGCGCCAGCAGCTTGGTCGAGGGATCCACAGATACGCAGTATTTT. This sequence encodes CASSLVEGSTDTQYF.